One and the same sample provided the 6 T cell receptor beta chains below, sequenced in a study of a mutant IDH1 vaccine in newly diagnosed glioma. Time point in this sample: week 5, during vaccination. It was 300 ug of mutant IDH1 20-mer peptide that made up each vaccine dose, given with topical imiquimod. This table comes from immunoSEQ multiplex PCR, and its TCRdb copy is limited to in-frame clones, with some not included. The repertoire holds some 10,000 clones, with over 75% as singletons. Their specific antigens are unknown. Sequenced material: PBMCs, taken from a glioma patient whose treatment included an IDH1 peptide vaccine. The receptor source for this set is a woman aged 40-49 years with glioma. Some clones in this sample may be carry-over from other donors' samples.

This clone was seen just once. This chain connects TRBV5-1 to TRBJ1-1, with D hard to call. In germline, CDR1 is SGHRS, CDR2 YFSETQ. V was trimmed by 6 bases and J by 0 bases, leaving 12 bases between them. The CDR3 contains 14 residues. The CDR3 sequence is CASIEGVLNTEAFF. CDR3 DNA: TGCGCCAGCATTGAGGGTGTTTTGAACACTGAAGCTTTCTTT.

DNA of the CDR3: TGTGCCAGCAGCGTAGGTGGGGCTGCTACAGATACGCAGTATTTT. Translation gives CASSVGGAATDTQYF. The chain employs TRBV9 and TRBJ2-3; possible D gene TRBD1, 5 bases. V was trimmed by 0 bases and J by 3 bases, leaving 11 bases between them. Germline V gene data show CDR1 as SGDLS and CDR2 as YYNGEE. The CDR3 runs 15 residues.

The rearrangement joins TRBV30 to TRBJ1-3; D ambiguous. The CDR3 sequence is 13 residues long. Trimming took off 0 bases at V and 6 bases at J, with 9 bases between the two ends. Germline V gives CDR1 GTSNPN, CDR2 SVGIG (reference sequence). The CDR3 protein is CAWSVGGKNTIYF. In nucleotides, the CDR3 is TGTGCCTGGAGTGTAGGAGGTAAAAACACCATATATTTT.

The V gene is TRBV29-1, the J gene TRBJ1-1; D ambiguous. Between the trimmed V and J ends, which lost 3 bases and 3 bases, there was a span of 11 bases. The germline gives CDR1 SQVTM, CDR2 ANQGSEA. This CDR3 comprises 13 residues. The CDR3 region is CSVEVNLDTEAFF. The CDR3 DNA reads TGCAGCGTTGAGGTGAATCTGGACACTGAAGCTTTCTTT. Complete variable domain (other parts from reference TRBV29-1 and TRBJ1-1): SAVISQKPSRDICQRGTSLTIQCQVDSQVTMMFWYRQQPGQSLTLIATANQGSEATYESGFVIDKFPISRPNLTFSTLTVSNMSPEDSSIYLCSVEVNLDTEAFFGQGTRLTVV.

The chain employs TRBV2 and TRBJ2-3; D uncertain. CDR1 is SNHLY and CDR2 is FYNNEI in the germline V gene. CDR3 length equals 14 residues. V gave up 6 bases and J gave up 0 bases, with 10 bases separating them. The CDR3 DNA reads as TGTGCCAGCAGCGGTTTGGTTAGCACAGATACGCAGTATTTT. Protein: CASSGLVSTDTQYF.

The gene calls are TRBV29-1 and TRBJ2-1, with 9 bases lining up with TRBD2. The CDR3 sequence is 16 residues long. The junction had 8 bases not matched to a gene; V was cut back by 5 bases and J by 0 bases. Germline CDR1 is SQVTM and CDR2 is ANQGSEA. The CDR3 nucleotides are TGCAGCGTTTCAGACCTTAGCGGGAGCTCCTACAATGAGCAGTTCTTC. This translates into CSVSDLSGSSYNEQFF.